Included here is one T cell receptor (beta chain) sequence, with context. The specificity of this receptor is unknown. Per-base quality was not reported, and no clone a single base away is much larger than it. CDR1 and CDR2, looked up from the germline V gene, are MDHEN and SYDVKM. Between the V and J ends, shortened by 2 bases and 0 bases respectively, the junction contains 7 bases. From its cysteine to its phenylalanine, the CDR3 spans 15 amino acids. The retained sequence is limited to the CDR3, 45 bases, with the frame set at the first base. These data come from a study of technical replicates of blood from a few donors (dated by TCRdb to about 2017). Receptor libraries were prepared by the immunoSEQ multiplex PCR assay. This is the immuneACCESS table as TCRdb keeps it, with only in-frame sequences that have V and J called. A part of the clones is gone; compared with another copy, unresolved V genes explain less than half, and the rest is unexplained. A total of approximately 70,000 clones appear in this sample, roughly 94% of them only once. The ten largest make up 0.3% to 0.45% of the sample.

The sequenced sample was T cells isolated from PBMCs. The sequence is built from TRBV28 and TRBJ1-4, with a tentative D gene TRBD1 over 5 matching bases. This clonotype was obtained from a human donor in good health. The CDR3: CASSLQGATNEKLFF. The DNA sequence follows: TGTGCCAGCAGTTTACAGGGTGCAACTAATGAAAAACTGTTTTTT.